This T cell receptor (beta chain) was sequenced for a study of beta chain features in type 1 diabetes. Study findings and constraints: The study found that naive, central memory and Treg TCRB repertoires appeared more similar in patients than in healthy donors.

The CDR3 totals 13 residues. The germline V and J ends were trimmed by 6 bases and 3 bases, with 11 bases remaining between them. CDR1 and CDR2 (germline): KGHSH, LQKENI. What was sequenced were expressed TCRB transcripts, since all of the isolated RNA had been reverse transcribed. Some clones are missing from TCRdb's copy, which holds only in-frame ones; the method was immunoSEQ multiplex PCR. The sample has under 300,000 clones, 27% seen once; the top ten hold 3.5% to 4%. Notes on this clone: The antigen remains undetermined.

Material: central memory CD4+ T cells from blood. This chain uses TRBV18 with TRBJ2-5; D remains unclear. The receptor comes from a man aged 25 to 45 in good health. Here the CDR3 DNA reads TGTGCCAGCTCTCCCACCCTGGAAGAGACCCAGTACTTC. It codes for CASSPTLEETQYF.